This TCR beta chain was sequenced during a study of T cell repertoires in cytomegalovirus infection. Study-level background: Both CMV infection and a matching HLA type were indicated by public TCR beta signatures.

In germline, CDR1 is KGHDR, CDR2 SFDVKD. The CDR3 is made up of 15 amino acids. J was trimmed by 9 bases and V by 5 bases; bases with no gene match: 10. TCRdb reprocessed the reads with MiXCR, giving one entry per CDR3 protein. This sample has some 450,000 distinct CDR3 sequences, with approximately 31% found just once. The chain is built from TRBV24-1 and TRBJ2-1; 9 bases line up with TRBD1. The TCR comes from a human donor in good health (CMV status not recorded). Some clones in this sample may be carry-over from other donors' samples. The sample comprised PBMCs. CDR3 residues: CATSGTGGKGFEQFF. The DNA of the CDR3 is TGTGCCACCAGTGGAACAGGGGGCAAGGGTTTTGAGCAGTTCTTC.